Listed below are T cell receptor beta chains from one sample, sequenced in a study of PD-L1 blockade in urothelial cancer. Method: immunoSEQ multiplex PCR; TCRdb's copy keeps in-frame clones and lacks some. The profile shows about 48,000 clones, approximately 78% of them singletons. This specimen consisted of PBMCs, obtained around atezolizumab (anti-PD-L1) treatment. These receptors originate from a man in his 70s with urothelial cancer. Both conserved end residues are part of each CDR3. The order of the fields is V gene, CDR3 protein.

>TRBV29-1
CSVDRGWTGELFF
>TRBV7-6
CASSPTDRGIYTF
>TRBV7-3
CASSLIAGTSGNTGELFF
>TRBV5-1
CASQEDTEAFF
>TRBV6-1
CASTGTPLYNEQFF
>TRBV28
CASSSPLNTEAFF
>TRBV2
CASSLRRGGSNTEAFF
>TRBV5-5
CASSLAGQAYEQYF
>TRBV4-1
CASSQEALLAGPDTQYF
>TRBV5-1
CASSLGPAKDSYEQYF
>TRBV5-1
CASSPDGGSREKLFF
>TRBV5-1
CASSLVTGEEAFF
>TRBV6-5
CASSRGGGRDEQYF
>TRBV6-1
CASSRTGLGYGYTF
>TRBV6-1
CASSEPGLAGINEQFF
>TRBV7-9
CASSLASGSNEQFF
>TRBV7-9
CASSLEGPRDSPLHF
>TRBV10-2
CASSDELAGGLTDTQYF
>TRBV2
CASRGGTSGYEQYF
>TRBV7-8
CASSSPRTGNYGYTF
>TRBV5-1
CASLGGWSSTDTQYF
>TRBV10-3
CAISGNGNNQPQHF
>TRBV9
CASSLSGGPSSDTGELFF
>TRBV5-1
CASSLAGPRAETQYF
>TRBV5-1
CASSLVAGVNEQYF
>TRBV2
CASSEEYRELGGYTF
>TRBV29-1
CSVESASSYEQYF
>TRBV27
CASTAYDSPQETQYF
>TRBV5-6
CASSPWTGGSDTQYF
>TRBV9
CASSGSTDTQYF
>TRBV19
CASSIRDSQETQYF
>TRBV7-9
CASSSRLAGGPGGPGELFF
>TRBV6-6
CASRNSGTGRNEKLFF
>TRBV4-1
CASSHTLAKRDYEQYF
>TRBV9
CASALAGVNEQFF
>TRBV28
CASSLSGYGLDTQYF
>TRBV20-1
CSASLGGEQFF
>TRBV27
CASSPSGTANYGYTF
>TRBV6-5
CASSLQGTYGYTF
>TRBV5-1
CASSTGTGVSNEQFF
>TRBV12-2
CASRLKETKNIQYF
>TRBV28
CASCPGLAESTDTQYF
>TRBV7-8
CASSPRRGNSNEKLFF
>TRBV19
CASSIWASGGSTDTQYF
>TRBV5-1
CASSLGPGIQGGGTEAFF
>TRBV5-1
CASSLFGTGTYEQYF
>TRBV28
CASGSGTGVFGYTF
>TRBV7-9
CASRKTATEQFF
>TRBV6-1
CASSEVRGGSLYEQFF
>TRBV15
CATSRSQETQYF
>TRBV7-9
CASSPRTRQGDYGYTF
>TRBV19
CASIGLSGNTIYF
>TRBV7-2
CASSLEGGQPQHF